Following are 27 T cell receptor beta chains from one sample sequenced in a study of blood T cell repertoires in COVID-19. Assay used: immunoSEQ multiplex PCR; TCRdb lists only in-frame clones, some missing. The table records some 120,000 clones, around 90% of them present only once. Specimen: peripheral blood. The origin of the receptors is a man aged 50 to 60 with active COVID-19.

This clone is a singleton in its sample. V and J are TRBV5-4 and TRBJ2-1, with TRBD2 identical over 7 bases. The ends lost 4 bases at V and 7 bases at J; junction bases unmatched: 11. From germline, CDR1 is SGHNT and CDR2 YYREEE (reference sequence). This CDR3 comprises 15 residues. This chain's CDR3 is CASSRSGENGNEQFF. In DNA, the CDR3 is TGTGCCAGCAGCAGGAGCGGGGAAAACGGTAATGAGCAGTTCTTC.

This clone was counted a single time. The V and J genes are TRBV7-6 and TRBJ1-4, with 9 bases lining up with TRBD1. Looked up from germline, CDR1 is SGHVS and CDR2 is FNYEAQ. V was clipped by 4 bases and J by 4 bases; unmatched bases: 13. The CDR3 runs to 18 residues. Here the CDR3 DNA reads TGTGCCAGCAGCTCCGGACCCTTACCGGACAGGGGTAATGAAAAACTGTTTTTT. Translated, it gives CASSSGPLPDRGNEKLFF.

DNA for the CDR3: TGTGCCAGCAGCCAACCCATCGGGACAGATACGCAGTATTTT. Its protein is CASSQPIGTDTQYF. The genes are TRBV4-2 and TRBJ2-3; D unclear. The CDR3 is made up of 14 amino acids. Germline V CDR1 and CDR2: LGHNA, YNFKEQ. V lost 2 bases, J lost 3 bases, and 9 bases lay in between.

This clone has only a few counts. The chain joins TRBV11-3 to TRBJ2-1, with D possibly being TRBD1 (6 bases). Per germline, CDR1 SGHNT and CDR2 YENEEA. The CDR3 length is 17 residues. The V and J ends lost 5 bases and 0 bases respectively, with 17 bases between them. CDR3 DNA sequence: TGTGCCAGCAGCCCGGCCTTCGACAGGAGCTCCTACAATGAGCAGTTCTTC. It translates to CASSPAFDRSSYNEQFF.

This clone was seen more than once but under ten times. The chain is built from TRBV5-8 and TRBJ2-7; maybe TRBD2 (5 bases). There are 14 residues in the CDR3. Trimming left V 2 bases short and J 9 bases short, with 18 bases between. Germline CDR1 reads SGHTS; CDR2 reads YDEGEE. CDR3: CASSLLTPRRGQYF. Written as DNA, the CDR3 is TGTGCCAGCAGCTTACTGACCCCTCGTCGGGGGCAGTACTTC.

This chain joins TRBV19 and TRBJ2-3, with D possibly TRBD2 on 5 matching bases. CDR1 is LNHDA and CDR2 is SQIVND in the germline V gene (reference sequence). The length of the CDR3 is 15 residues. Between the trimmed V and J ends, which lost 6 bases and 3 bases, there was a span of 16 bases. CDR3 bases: TGTGCCAGTAGGCCCAAGAGCGGTCCTACAGATACGCAGTATTTT. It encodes CASRPKSGPTDTQYF.

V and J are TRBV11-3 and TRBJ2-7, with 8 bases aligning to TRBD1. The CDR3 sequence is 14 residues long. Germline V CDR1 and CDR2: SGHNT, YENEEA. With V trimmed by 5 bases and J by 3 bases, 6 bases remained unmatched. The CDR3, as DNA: TGTGCCAGCAGCCCCCCGGGACAGGACTACGAGCAGTACTTC. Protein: CASSPPGQDYEQYF.

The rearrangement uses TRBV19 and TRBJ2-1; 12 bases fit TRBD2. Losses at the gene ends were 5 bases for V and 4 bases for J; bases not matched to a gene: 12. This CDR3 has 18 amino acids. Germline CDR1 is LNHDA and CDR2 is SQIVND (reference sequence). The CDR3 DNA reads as TGTGCCAGTAGTTTGATGTCTAGCGGGAGGGCACTGTACAATGAGCAGTTCTTC. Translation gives CASSLMSSGRALYNEQFF.

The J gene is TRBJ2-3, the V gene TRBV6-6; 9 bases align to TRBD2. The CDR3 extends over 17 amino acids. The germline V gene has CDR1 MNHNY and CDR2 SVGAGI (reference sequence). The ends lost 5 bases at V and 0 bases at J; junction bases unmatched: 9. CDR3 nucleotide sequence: TGTGCCAGCAGTCGGAATCCTAGCGGGGCTAGCACAGATACGCAGTATTTT. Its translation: CASSRNPSGASTDTQYF.

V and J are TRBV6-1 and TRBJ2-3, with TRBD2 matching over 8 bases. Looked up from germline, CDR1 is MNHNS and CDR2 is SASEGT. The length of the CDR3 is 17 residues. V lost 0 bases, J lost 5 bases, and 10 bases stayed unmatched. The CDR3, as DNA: TGTGCCAGCAGTGAAGCTTCGGGAGCGGGAGAAAAAGATACGCAGTATTTT. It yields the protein CASSEASGAGEKDTQYF.

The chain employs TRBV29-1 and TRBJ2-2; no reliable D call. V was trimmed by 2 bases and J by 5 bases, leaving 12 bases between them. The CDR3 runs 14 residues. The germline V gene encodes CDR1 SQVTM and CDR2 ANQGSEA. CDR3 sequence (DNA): TGCAGCGTTGAACTGGCAACCGGGACCGGGGAGCTGTTTTTT. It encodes CSVELATGTGELFF.

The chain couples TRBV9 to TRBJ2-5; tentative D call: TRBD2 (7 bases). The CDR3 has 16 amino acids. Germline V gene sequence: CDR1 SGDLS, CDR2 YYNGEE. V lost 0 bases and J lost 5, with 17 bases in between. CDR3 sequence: CASSVDGGGPRETQYF. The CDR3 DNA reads TGTGCCAGCAGCGTAGATGGGGGGGGGCCGCGGGAGACCCAGTACTTC.

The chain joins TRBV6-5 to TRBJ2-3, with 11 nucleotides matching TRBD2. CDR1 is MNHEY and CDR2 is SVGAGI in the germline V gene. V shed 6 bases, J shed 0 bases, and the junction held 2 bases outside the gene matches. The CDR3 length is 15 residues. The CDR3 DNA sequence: TGTGCCAGCAGAGGACTAGCGGGTAGCACAGATACGCAGTATTTT. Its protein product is CASRGLAGSTDTQYF.

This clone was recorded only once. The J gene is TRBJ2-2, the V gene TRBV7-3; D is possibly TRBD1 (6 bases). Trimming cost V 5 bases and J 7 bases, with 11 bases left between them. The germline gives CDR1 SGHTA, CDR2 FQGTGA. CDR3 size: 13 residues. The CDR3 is CASSQQGNGELFF. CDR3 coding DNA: TGTGCCAGCAGCCAACAGGGTAACGGGGAGCTGTTTTTT.

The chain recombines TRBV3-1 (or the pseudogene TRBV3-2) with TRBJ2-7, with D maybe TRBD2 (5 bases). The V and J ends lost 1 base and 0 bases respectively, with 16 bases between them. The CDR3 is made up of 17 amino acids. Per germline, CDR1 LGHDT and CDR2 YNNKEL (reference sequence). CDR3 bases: TGTGCCAGCAGCCAAGTTACTAGGGTATCATCCTCCTACGAGCAGTACTTC. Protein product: CASSQVTRVSSSYEQYF.

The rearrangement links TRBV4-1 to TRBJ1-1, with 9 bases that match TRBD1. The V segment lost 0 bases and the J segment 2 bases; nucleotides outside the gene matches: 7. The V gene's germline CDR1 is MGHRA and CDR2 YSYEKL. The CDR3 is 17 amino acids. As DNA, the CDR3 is TGCGCCAGCAGCCAAGATGGGACAGGGCAGATCAACACTGAAGCTTTCTTT. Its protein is CASSQDGTGQINTEAFF.

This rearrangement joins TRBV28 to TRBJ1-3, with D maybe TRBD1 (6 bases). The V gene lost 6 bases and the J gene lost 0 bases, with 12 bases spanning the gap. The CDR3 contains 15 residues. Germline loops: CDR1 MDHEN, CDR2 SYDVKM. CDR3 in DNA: TGTGCCAGCAGCCCAGGACAGAGCTCTGGAAACACCATATATTTT. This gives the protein CASSPGQSSGNTIYF. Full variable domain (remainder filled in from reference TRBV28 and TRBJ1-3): DVKVTQSSRYLVKRTGEKVFLECVQDMDHENMFWYRQDPGLGLRLIYFSYDVKMKEKGDIPEGYSVSREKKERFSLILESASTNQTSMYLCASSPGQSSGNTIYFGEGSWLTVV.

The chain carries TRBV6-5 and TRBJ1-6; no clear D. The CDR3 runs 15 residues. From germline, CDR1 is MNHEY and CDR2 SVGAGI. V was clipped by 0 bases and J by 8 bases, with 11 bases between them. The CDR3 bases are TGTGCCAGCAGTTACTCCCTAAAAGCGGATTCACCCCTCCACTTT. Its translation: CASSYSLKADSPLHF.

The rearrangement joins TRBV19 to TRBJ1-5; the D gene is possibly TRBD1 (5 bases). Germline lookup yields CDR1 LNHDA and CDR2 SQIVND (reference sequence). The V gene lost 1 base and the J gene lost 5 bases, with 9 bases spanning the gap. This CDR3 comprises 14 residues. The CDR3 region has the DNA TGTGCCAGTAGTATAGGACAGCCCCATCAGCCCCAGCATTTT. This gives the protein CASSIGQPHQPQHF.

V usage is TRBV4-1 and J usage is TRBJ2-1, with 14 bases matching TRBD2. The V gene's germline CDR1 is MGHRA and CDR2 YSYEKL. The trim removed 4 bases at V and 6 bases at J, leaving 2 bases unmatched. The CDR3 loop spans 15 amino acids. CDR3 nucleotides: TGCGCCAGCAGCCCAGGACTAGCGGGGGGCAATGAGCAGTTCTTC. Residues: CASSPGLAGGNEQFF.

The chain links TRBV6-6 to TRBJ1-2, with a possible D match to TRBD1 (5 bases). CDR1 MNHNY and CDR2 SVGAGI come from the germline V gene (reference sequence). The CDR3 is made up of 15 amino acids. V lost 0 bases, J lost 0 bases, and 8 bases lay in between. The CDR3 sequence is CASSYSLTANYGYTF. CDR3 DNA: TGTGCCAGCAGTTACTCGCTGACAGCTAACTATGGCTACACCTTC.

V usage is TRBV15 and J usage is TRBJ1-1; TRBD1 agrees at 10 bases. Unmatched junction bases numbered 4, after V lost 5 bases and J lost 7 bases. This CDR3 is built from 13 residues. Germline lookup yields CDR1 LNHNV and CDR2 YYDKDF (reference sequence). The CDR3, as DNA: TGTGCCACCAGCTTCCGGGACAGGGGTGAAGCTTTCTTT. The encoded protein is CATSFRDRGEAFF.

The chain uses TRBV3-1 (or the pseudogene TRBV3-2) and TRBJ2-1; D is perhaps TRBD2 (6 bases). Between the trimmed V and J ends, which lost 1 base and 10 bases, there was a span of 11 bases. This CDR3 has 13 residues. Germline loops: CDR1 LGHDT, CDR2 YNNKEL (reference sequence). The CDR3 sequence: CASSQARGEEQFF. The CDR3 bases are TGTGCCAGCAGCCAAGCCCGCGGGGAGGAGCAGTTCTTC.

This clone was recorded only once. This CDR3 is CASSFLLAGSLNEQFF. The CDR3 bases are TGTGCCAGCAGCTTTTTACTAGCGGGATCCCTCAATGAGCAGTTCTTC. The rearrangement joins TRBV11-2 to TRBJ2-1; TRBD2 matches 10 bases. Losses at the gene ends were 3 bases for V and 6 bases for J; bases not matched to a gene: 8. Germline CDR1 and CDR2: SGHAT and FQNNGV. The CDR3 runs 16 residues.

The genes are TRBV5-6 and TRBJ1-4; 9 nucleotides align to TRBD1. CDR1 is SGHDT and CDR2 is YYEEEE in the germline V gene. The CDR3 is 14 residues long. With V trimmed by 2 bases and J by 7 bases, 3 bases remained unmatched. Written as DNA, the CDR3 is TGTGCCAGCAGCTTAAGGGGACAGGGTGAAAAACTGTTTTTT. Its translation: CASSLRGQGEKLFF.

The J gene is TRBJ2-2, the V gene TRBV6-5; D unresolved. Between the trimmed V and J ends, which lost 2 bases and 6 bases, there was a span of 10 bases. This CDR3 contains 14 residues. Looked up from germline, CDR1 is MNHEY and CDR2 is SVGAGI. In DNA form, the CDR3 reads TGTGCCAGCAGTTACGCGAGTAAACCCGGGGAGCTGTTTTTT. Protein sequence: CASSYASKPGELFF.

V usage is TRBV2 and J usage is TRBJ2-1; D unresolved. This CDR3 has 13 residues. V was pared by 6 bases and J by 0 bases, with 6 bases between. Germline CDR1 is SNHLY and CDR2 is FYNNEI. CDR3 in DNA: TGTGCCAGCAGCCTTTCCTCCTACAATGAGCAGTTCTTC. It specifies CASSLSSYNEQFF.